A selection of T cell receptor beta chains follows, all from one sample in a study of CD8 T cell repertoires and HIV-1 epitope variants. Sequencing was performed with immunoSEQ multiplex PCR; in TCRdb, only in-frame clones are kept and a portion is missing. This table has 80,000 to 95,000 clones, roughly 80% appearing once. Sequencing input: uncultured baseline CD8+ T cells from peripheral blood mononuclear cells (PBMCs). These receptors all come from a male donor with HIV. Each CDR3 is given with its conserved first and last residue. The order of the fields is CDR3 protein, CDR3 DNA, clone size, CDR3 length, J gene, D gene, V gene. A D gene is named only where the DNA matches it firmly. A row's size may be missing; if present it is once, few, many or a size class.

CDR3: CASSQGGRVKYYGYTF; DNA: TGTGCCAGCAGCCAAGGGGGCAGGGTAAAATACTATGGCTACACCTTC; size: few; length: 16; J: TRBJ1-2; D: NA; V: TRBV14
CDR3: CASKSFCNEQFF; DNA: TGTGCCAGCAAGAGTTTCTGCAATGAGCAGTTCTTC; size: NA; length: 12; J: TRBJ2-1; D: NA; V: TRBV7-3
CDR3: CASSGGRGIEQYF; DNA: TGTGCCAGCAGTGGGGGTCGGGGGATTGAGCAGTACTTC; size: NA; length: 13; J: TRBJ2-7; D: NA; V: TRBV28
CDR3: CASKIIESGHEQYF; DNA: TGTGCCAGCAAAATCATCGAATCGGGCCACGAGCAGTACTTC; size: few; length: 14; J: TRBJ2-7; D: NA; V: TRBV28
CDR3: CASSMGLAVTDTQYF; DNA: TGTGCCAGTAGTATGGGACTAGCGGTAACAGATACGCAGTATTTT; size: NA; length: 15; J: TRBJ2-3; D: TRBD2; V: TRBV19
CDR3: CAWSRGPNNQPQHF; DNA: TGTGCCTGGAGCCGGGGCCCTAACAATCAGCCCCAGCATTTT; size: once; length: 14; J: TRBJ1-5; D: NA; V: TRBV30
CDR3: CASSLSPDTYEQYF; DNA: TGTGCCAGCAGCTTATCCCCGGATACCTACGAGCAGTACTTC; size: NA; length: 14; J: TRBJ2-7; D: NA; V: TRBV7-2
CDR3: CASRITDTQYF; DNA: TGCGCCAGCCGGATCACAGATACGCAGTATTTT; size: NA; length: 11; J: TRBJ2-3; D: NA; V: TRBV5-1
CDR3: CASSQWRGQGGSPLHF; DNA: TGTGCCAGCAGTCAGTGGAGAGGACAGGGGGGATCACCCCTCCACTTT; size: few; length: 16; J: TRBJ1-6; D: TRBD1; V: TRBV5-6
CDR3: CASGENYGYTF; DNA: TGCGCCAGCGGGGAGAACTATGGCTACACCTTC; size: NA; length: 11; J: TRBJ1-2; D: NA; V: TRBV5-1
CDR3: CASSSTPGTGGGYTF; DNA: TGTGCCAGCAGCTCTACACCCGGGACAGGGGGTGGCTACACCTTC; size: NA; length: 15; J: TRBJ1-2; D: TRBD1; V: TRBV11-2
CDR3: CSVSGRAGWADTQYF; DNA: TGCAGCGTTAGCGGGAGGGCCGGTTGGGCAGATACGCAGTATTTT; size: NA; length: 15; J: TRBJ2-3; D: TRBD2; V: TRBV29-1
CDR3: CASSAPHNGLAGAYEQYF; DNA: TGCGCCAGCAGTGCCCCGCACAATGGACTAGCGGGGGCCTACGAGCAGTACTTC; size: NA; length: 18; J: TRBJ2-7; D: TRBD2; V: TRBV10-2
CDR3: CAWSVWEEQYF; DNA: TGTGCCTGGAGTGTATGGGAAGAGCAGTACTTC; size: NA; length: 11; J: TRBJ2-7; D: NA; V: TRBV30
CDR3: CASSLPGLAFYNEQFF; DNA: TGTGCCAGCTCTCTGCCGGGACTAGCGTTTTACAATGAGCAGTTCTTC; size: NA; length: 16; J: TRBJ2-1; D: TRBD2; V: TRBV18
CDR3: CASSYYEQEKLFF; DNA: TGTGCCAGCAGCTATTATGAGCAGGAAAAACTGTTTTTT; size: NA; length: 13; J: TRBJ1-4; D: NA; V: TRBV7-9
CDR3: CASSQDGSGAPFNEQFF; DNA: TGTGCCAGCAGCCAAGATGGGAGCGGGGCCCCTTTCAATGAGCAGTTCTTC; size: NA; length: 17; J: TRBJ2-1; D: TRBD2; V: TRBV4-2
CDR3: CASSFESFPFEQYF; DNA: TGTGCCAGCAGTTTTGAGTCTTTCCCCTTCGAGCAGTACTTC; size: NA; length: 14; J: TRBJ2-7; D: NA; V: TRBV28
CDR3: CASSFGPLDYGYTF; DNA: TGTGCCAGCAGTTTTGGTCCCTTAGACTATGGCTACACCTTC; size: few; length: 14; J: TRBJ1-2; D: NA; V: TRBV27
CDR3: CASGHSGTGESYEQYF; DNA: TGCGCCAGCGGCCATTCCGGGACAGGGGAATCCTACGAGCAGTACTTC; size: NA; length: 16; J: TRBJ2-7; D: TRBD1; V: TRBV4-3
CDR3: CASSWGLAGEETQYF; DNA: TGTGCCAGCAGCTGGGGACTAGCGGGGGAAGAGACCCAGTACTTC; size: once; length: 15; J: TRBJ2-5; D: TRBD2; V: TRBV7-3
CDR3: CSARDVTDRF; DNA: TGCAGTGCTAGAGATGTTACAGATCGGTTC; size: NA; length: 10; J: TRBJ2-7; D: NA; V: TRBV20-1
CDR3: CSVAGGLTDTQYF; DNA: TGCAGCGTTGCTGGGGGTCTAACAGATACGCAGTATTTT; size: NA; length: 13; J: TRBJ2-3; D: NA; V: TRBV29-1
CDR3: CASKVAGGNTGELFF; DNA: TGTGCCAGTAAAGTAGCGGGAGGGAACACCGGGGAGCTGTTTTTT; size: NA; length: 15; J: TRBJ2-2; D: TRBD2; V: TRBV19
CDR3: CASSLGETEAFF; DNA: TGTGCCAGCAGCTTAGGCGAGACTGAAGCTTTCTTT; size: NA; length: 12; J: TRBJ1-1; D: NA; V: TRBV13
CDR3: CASSLGDRDHEQYF; DNA: TGTGCCAGCAGCTTAGGCGACAGGGACCACGAGCAGTACTTC; size: NA; length: 14; J: TRBJ2-7; D: TRBD1; V: TRBV7-6
CDR3: CSVENRTATNYGYTF; DNA: TGCAGCGTTGAAAACCGGACAGCCACCAACTATGGCTACACCTTC; size: NA; length: 15; J: TRBJ1-2; D: NA; V: TRBV29-1
CDR3: CATSTAGTANEKLFF; DNA: TGTGCCACCAGCACCGCCGGGACAGCTAATGAAAAACTGTTTTTT; size: NA; length: 15; J: TRBJ1-4; D: TRBD1; V: TRBV15
CDR3: CASSLGGPLSSYEQYF; DNA: TGTGCCAGCAGTTTAGGGGGACCCCTAAGCTCCTACGAGCAGTACTTC; size: NA; length: 16; J: TRBJ2-7; D: NA; V: TRBV28
CDR3: CSVEGAGGAWNYGYTF; DNA: TGCAGCGTTGAAGGGGCAGGGGGCGCATGGAACTATGGCTACACCTTC; size: NA; length: 16; J: TRBJ1-2; D: TRBD1; V: TRBV29-1
CDR3: CASSLGGQGWGNQPQHF; DNA: TGCGCCAGCAGCCTCGGTGGACAGGGGTGGGGGAATCAGCCCCAGCATTTT; size: NA; length: 17; J: TRBJ1-5; D: TRBD1; V: TRBV5-1
CDR3: CASSVADSISETQYF; DNA: TGTGCCAGCAGCGTAGCTGACAGTATATCAGAGACCCAGTACTTC; size: NA; length: 15; J: TRBJ2-5; D: NA; V: TRBV9
CDR3: CASSLDGQGVYNEQFF; DNA: TGTGCCAGCAGCTTAGACGGACAGGGGGTTTACAATGAGCAGTTCTTC; size: NA; length: 16; J: TRBJ2-1; D: TRBD1; V: TRBV11-3
CDR3: CASSRQGSSTEAFF; DNA: TGTGCCAGCAGTCGACAGGGCTCCAGCACTGAAGCTTTCTTT; size: few; length: 14; J: TRBJ1-1; D: TRBD1; V: TRBV5-4
CDR3: CASRKGELTDTQYF; DNA: TGTGCCAGCAGGAAGGGGGAGCTCACAGATACGCAGTATTTT; size: NA; length: 14; J: TRBJ2-3; D: NA; V: TRBV6-5
CDR3: CAWSVSVRGGYGYTF; DNA: TGTGCCTGGAGTGTAAGCGTCAGGGGGGGCTATGGCTACACCTTC; size: few; length: 15; J: TRBJ1-2; D: TRBD1; V: TRBV30
CDR3: CASSSYWGLSTDTQYF; DNA: TGTGCCAGCAGCTCTTACTGGGGGCTCAGCACAGATACGCAGTATTTT; size: NA; length: 16; J: TRBJ2-3; D: NA; V: TRBV5-6
CDR3: CASSQDEEGPSGYGYTF; DNA: TGCGCCAGCAGCCAAGATGAGGAGGGCCCTAGTGGCTATGGCTACACCTTC; size: once; length: 17; J: TRBJ1-2; D: NA; V: TRBV4-1
CDR3: CATSRERESNNEQFF; DNA: TGTGCCACCAGCAGAGAGCGGGAGAGTAACAATGAGCAGTTCTTC; size: NA; length: 15; J: TRBJ2-1; D: TRBD2; V: TRBV15
CDR3: CASSLGQGTYNEQFF; DNA: TGTGCCAGCAGTTTAGGGCAGGGTACCTACAATGAGCAGTTCTTC; size: NA; length: 15; J: TRBJ2-1; D: NA; V: TRBV27
CDR3: CASLFRGGWYNEQFF; DNA: TGTGCCAGTCTCTTCCGGGGAGGGTGGTACAATGAGCAGTTCTTC; size: NA; length: 15; J: TRBJ2-1; D: TRBD2; V: TRBV28
CDR3: CASSLTGDEQYF; DNA: TGTGCCAGCAGCTTGACAGGGGATGAGCAGTACTTC; size: NA; length: 12; J: TRBJ2-7; D: TRBD1; V: TRBV5-5
CDR3: CASSVADSGGAHEQFF; DNA: TGTGCCAGCAGCGTAGCGGATAGCGGGGGGGCCCATGAGCAGTTCTTC; size: NA; length: 16; J: TRBJ2-1; D: TRBD2; V: TRBV9
CDR3: CASTLADRNQPQHF; DNA: TGTGCCAGCACCCTAGCGGACAGAAATCAGCCCCAGCATTTT; size: few; length: 14; J: TRBJ1-5; D: NA; V: TRBV28
CDR3: CASSGLAGPYNEQFF; DNA: TGTGCCAGCAGCGGACTAGCTGGTCCCTACAATGAGCAGTTCTTC; size: NA; length: 15; J: TRBJ2-1; D: TRBD2; V: TRBV2
CDR3: CASSVEGSVWRGGEQFF; DNA: TGTGCCAGCAGCGTAGAAGGTTCGGTTTGGCGGGGGGGCGAGCAGTTCTTC; size: once; length: 17; J: TRBJ2-1; D: TRBD2; V: TRBV9
CDR3: CASSQERTSGRLGTGELFF; DNA: TGCGCCAGCAGCCAAGAAAGGACTAGCGGGAGGTTGGGCACCGGGGAGCTGTTTTTT; size: NA; length: 19; J: TRBJ2-2; D: TRBD2; V: TRBV4-1
CDR3: CASSYAGGSYNEQFF; DNA: TGTGCCAGCAGTTACGCGGGGGGATCCTACAATGAGCAGTTCTTC; size: NA; length: 15; J: TRBJ2-1; D: TRBD2; V: TRBV6-6
CDR3: CASGSGGFQETQYF; DNA: TGTGCCTCGGGCAGTGGCGGCTTCCAAGAGACCCAGTACTTC; size: few; length: 14; J: TRBJ2-5; D: NA; V: TRBV6-6
CDR3: CSVEGGDRVGTEAFF; DNA: TGCAGCGTTGAAGGGGGAGACAGGGTGGGGACTGAAGCTTTCTTT; size: NA; length: 15; J: TRBJ1-1; D: TRBD1; V: TRBV29-1